The clone carrying this T cell receptor (beta chain) was counted many times. TCRdb ran MiXCR on the PCR reads and lists one entry per CDR3 protein. The sample lists tens of thousands of distinct CDR3 sequences, under 65% seen once, with 13% to 15% in the top ten. This record comes from a study of CDR3 diversity in severe acne. The CDR3 covers 15 residues. Trimming pared 5 bases from V and 1 base from J, leaving 17 bases between. Germline-derived CDR1 and CDR2 are DFQATT and SNEGSKA (reference sequence). This chain uses TRBV20-1 with TRBJ1-1; possible D gene TRBD1, 6 bases. The sample comprised blood. The sequence came from a male donor in good health, without acne. DNA for the CDR3: TGCAGTGCTCCCCAAAGGGGGACGGGGAACACTGAAGCTTTCTTT. This codes for CSAPQRGTGNTEAFF.